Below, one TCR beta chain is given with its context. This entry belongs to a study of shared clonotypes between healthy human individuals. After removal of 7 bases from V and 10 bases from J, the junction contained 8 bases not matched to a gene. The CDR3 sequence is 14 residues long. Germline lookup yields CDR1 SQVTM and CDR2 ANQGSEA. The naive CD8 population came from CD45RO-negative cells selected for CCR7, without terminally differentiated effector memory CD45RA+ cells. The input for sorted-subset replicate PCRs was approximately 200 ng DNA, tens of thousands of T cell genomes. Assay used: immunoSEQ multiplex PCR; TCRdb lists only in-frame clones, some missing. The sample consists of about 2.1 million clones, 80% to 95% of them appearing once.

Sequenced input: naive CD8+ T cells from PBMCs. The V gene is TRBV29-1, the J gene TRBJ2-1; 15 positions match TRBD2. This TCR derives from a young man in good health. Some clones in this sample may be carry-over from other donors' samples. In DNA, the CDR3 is TGCAGCGGAGGACTAGCGGGAGGGCCCGGGGAGCAGTTCTTC. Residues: CSGGLAGGPGEQFF.